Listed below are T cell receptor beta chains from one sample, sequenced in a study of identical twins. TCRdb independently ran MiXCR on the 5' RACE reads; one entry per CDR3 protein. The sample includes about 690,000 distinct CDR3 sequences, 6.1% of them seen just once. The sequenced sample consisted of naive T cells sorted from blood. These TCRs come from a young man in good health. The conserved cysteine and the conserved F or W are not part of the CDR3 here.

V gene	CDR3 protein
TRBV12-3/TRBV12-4	ASSLDPGVVTDTQY
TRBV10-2	ASSESGREQF
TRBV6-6	ASSREGADTQY
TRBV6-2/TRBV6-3	ASSYLAGVYNEQF
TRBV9	ASSVTLGTSGFSYNEQF
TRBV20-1	SARDNGGSSSYEQY
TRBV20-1	SARGLGDGLNTGELF
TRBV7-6	ASSLAERGNTGELF
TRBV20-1	SARGGGLAQETQY
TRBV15	ATSRRSTGTGNTGELF
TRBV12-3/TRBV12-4	ASSSGVLKEKLF
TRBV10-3	AIRPGPEDTQY
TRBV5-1	ASSSGLAGFYNEQF
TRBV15	ATSRAGTHVNNEQF
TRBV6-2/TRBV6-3	ASSYSDTGYQY
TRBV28	ASTSSSSRTDTQY
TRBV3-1	ASSQGRADGYT
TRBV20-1	SPQQGYTDTQY
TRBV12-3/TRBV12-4	ASSPAKWAGGFYSPLH
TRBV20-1	SAPLGSEQF
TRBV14	ASSQDARQETQY
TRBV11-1	ASSLVDPGAGAPSSYNEQF
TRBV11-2	ASSLSRGPNTGELF
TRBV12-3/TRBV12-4	ASSFAAGGSYEQF
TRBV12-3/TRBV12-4	ASSFRQPIYQPQH
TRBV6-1	AGGQGNQPQH
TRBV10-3	AISESDRGSFIEQF
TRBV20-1	SAQEGFSPVKKTQY
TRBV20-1	SARAGNYNEQF
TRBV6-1	ASSDLGARTDTQY
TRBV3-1	ASSQLGLAGGNDTQY
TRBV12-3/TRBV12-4	ASSASRGLGPGELF
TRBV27	ASSFKAGGFIKDTQY
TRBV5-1	ASTPAHGNYGYT
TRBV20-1	SADPSGNPETQY
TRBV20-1	SAGTNPQETQY
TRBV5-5	ASSLWQISGANVLT
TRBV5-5	ASSLDVLSRETQY
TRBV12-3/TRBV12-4	ASLKGLTYNEQF
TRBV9	ASSKTATGVDGYT
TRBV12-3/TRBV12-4	ASSGTSGRWAGELF
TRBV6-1	ASRHGDRENQPQH
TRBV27	ASSRGTPTDTQY
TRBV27	ASSLETGLDTQY
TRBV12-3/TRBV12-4	ASSPAPYEQY
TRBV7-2	ASSRDRGLQETQY
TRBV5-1	ASMLAKSPDTQY
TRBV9	ASSVGGTPYEKLF
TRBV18	ASSPTATHTGELF
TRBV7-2	ASSPRRDTNNEQF
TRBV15	ATSTDLTSGNHYNEQF
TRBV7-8	ASSLDPAGARTGELF
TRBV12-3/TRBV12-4	ASSHTGDGTQY
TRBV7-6	ASSFGSGRLRETQY
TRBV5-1	ASSLGWGRTEAF
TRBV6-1	ASRLQGAVGTGELF
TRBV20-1	SARPSASTDTQY